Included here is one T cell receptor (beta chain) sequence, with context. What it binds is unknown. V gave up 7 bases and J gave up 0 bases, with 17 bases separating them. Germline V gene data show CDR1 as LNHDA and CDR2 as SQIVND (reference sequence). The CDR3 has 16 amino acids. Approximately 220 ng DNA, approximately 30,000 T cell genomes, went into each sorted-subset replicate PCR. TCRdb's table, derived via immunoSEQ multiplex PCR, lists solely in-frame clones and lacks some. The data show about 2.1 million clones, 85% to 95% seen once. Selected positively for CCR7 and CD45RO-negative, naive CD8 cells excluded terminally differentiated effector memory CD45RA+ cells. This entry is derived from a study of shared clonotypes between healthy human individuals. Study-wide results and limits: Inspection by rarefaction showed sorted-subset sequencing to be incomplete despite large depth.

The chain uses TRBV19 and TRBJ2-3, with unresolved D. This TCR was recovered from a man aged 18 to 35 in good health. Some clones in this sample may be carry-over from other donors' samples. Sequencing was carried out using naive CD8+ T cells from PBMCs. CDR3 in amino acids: CASTSLGQGSTDTQYF. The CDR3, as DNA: TGTGCCAGTACCTCGTTGGGCCAAGGGAGCACAGATACGCAGTATTTT.